This is a list of T cell receptor beta chains from one sample in a study of early T cells in non-severe SARS-CoV-2 infection. TCRdb re-called the 5' RACE reads through MiXCR, storing one row per CDR3 protein. Seen here are approximately 83,000 distinct CDR3 sequences, about 14% observed once, and the top ten hold roughly 9.8%. Sequencing used whole blood. These receptors all come from an adult who was a healthcare worker with PCR-confirmed SARS-CoV-2 infection or an uninfected control (not recorded which). CDR3s include the opening cysteine and the closing phenylalanine or tryptophan. A D gene is named only where the DNA matches it firmly. Clone sizes are given selectively: once, few, many, or a class where the clone is expanded.

>TRBV5-4|.|few|TRBJ2-3
CASSTHRSSTDTQYF
TGTGCCAGCAGCACACACCGCTCTAGCACAGATACGCAGTATTTT
>TRBV20-1|TRBD2|.|TRBJ2-1
CSARDLVGSAGGHEQFF
TGCAGTGCTAGAGACCTGGTGGGCTCAGCGGGGGGGCATGAGCAGTTCTTC
>TRBV12-3/TRBV12-4|.|.|TRBJ2-7
CASSSGTRSYEQYF
TGTGCCAGCAGTTCCGGGACTCGCTCCTACGAGCAGTACTTC
>TRBV7-9|.|.|TRBJ1-3
CASSVRDKNTIYF
TGTGCCAGCAGCGTCCGGGACAAGAACACCATATATTTT
>TRBV7-3|.|.|TRBJ2-5
CASSPMGGTQETQYF
TGTGCCAGCAGCCCTATGGGGGGAACCCAAGAGACCCAGTACTTC
>TRBV2|TRBD1|many|TRBJ2-3
CASLTGLKDTQYF
TGTGCCAGTTTGACAGGGCTCAAAGATACGCAGTATTTT
>TRBV7-9|.|many|TRBJ1-4
CASSQWATNEKLFF
TGTGCCAGCAGTCAGTGGGCAACTAATGAAAAACTGTTTTTT
>TRBV7-9|.|few|TRBJ2-6
CASSPRNSGANVLTF
TGTGCCAGCAGCCCACGGAACTCTGGGGCCAACGTCCTGACTTTC
>TRBV4-1|TRBD1|few|TRBJ2-1
CASSQPTQGARYNEQFF
TGCGCCAGCAGCCAACCTACTCAGGGGGCGCGGTACAATGAGCAGTTCTTC
>TRBV5-1|TRBD1|.|TRBJ1-5
CASSAGQGEPQHF
TGCGCCAGCAGCGCGGGACAGGGGGAGCCCCAGCATTTT
>TRBV5-4|.|.|TRBJ1-2
CASSLAGGPHGYTF
TGTGCCAGCAGCTTGGCCGGGGGACCGCATGGCTACACCTTC
>TRBV4-3|.|.|TRBJ1-1
CASSQERWSNTEAFF
TGCGCCAGCAGCCAAGAAAGATGGTCGAACACTGAAGCTTTCTTT
>TRBV7-2|.|few|TRBJ2-1
CASSPVVVGNEQFF
TGTGCCAGCAGCCCCGTGGTCGTGGGCAATGAGCAGTTCTTC
>TRBV20-1|TRBD1|many|TRBJ2-2
CSARGTGDTGELFF
TGCAGTGCTAGAGGGACAGGGGACACCGGGGAGCTGTTTTTT
>TRBV28|TRBD1|.|TRBJ1-2
CASSPRDSVYHGYTF
TGTGCCAGCAGTCCCCGGGACAGTGTATACCATGGCTACACCTTC
>TRBV19|.|.|TRBJ2-2
CASTPDTSEGTGELFF
TGTGCCAGTACGCCTGACACCAGCGAGGGCACCGGGGAGCTGTTTTTT
>TRBV5-1|.|.|TRBJ1-2
CASSLWVTNYGYTF
TGCGCCAGCAGCTTGTGGGTTACTAACTATGGCTACACCTTC
>TRBV30|.|.|TRBJ1-1
CAWIKSAGEHEAFF
TGTGCCTGGATTAAATCGGCTGGGGAGCATGAAGCTTTCTTT
>TRBV28|.|.|TRBJ1-5
CASSSEDSDYSNQPQHF
TGTGCCAGCAGCTCTGAGGACAGCGATTATAGCAATCAGCCCCAGCATTTT
>TRBV4-1|TRBD2|.|TRBJ2-7
CASSSDERGVYEQYF
TGCGCCAGCAGCTCAGACGAGCGGGGGGTCTACGAGCAGTACTTC
>TRBV6-2/TRBV6-3|.|many|TRBJ1-5
CASRDTSNQPQHF
TGTGCCAGCAGGGACACTAGCAATCAGCCCCAGCATTTT
>TRBV7-2|TRBD2|many|TRBJ2-1
CASSLTRGVYNEQFF
TGTGCCAGCAGCTTAACGCGGGGGGTCTACAATGAGCAGTTCTTC
>TRBV19|.|.|TRBJ1-2
CASSRTRDGNYGYTF
TGTGCCAGTAGTAGGACCCGGGACGGAAACTATGGCTACACCTTC
>TRBV5-1|.|few|TRBJ1-1
CASSLSSKNTEAFF
TGCGCCAGCAGCTTATCTTCCAAGAACACTGAAGCTTTCTTT
>TRBV20-1|.|few|TRBJ2-3
CSARGAGTVTDTQYF
TGCAGTGCTAGAGGGGCAGGGACGGTCACAGATACGCAGTATTTT
>TRBV4-1|.|.|TRBJ1-1
CASSQDLSLRGRREDTEAFF
TGCGCCAGCAGCCAAGATTTAAGCTTGCGGGGGCGCCGGGAAGACACTGAAGCTTTCTTT
>TRBV20-1|.|.|TRBJ2-3
CSASYRVILTDTQYF
TGCAGTGCCTCATACAGGGTAATCCTCACAGATACGCAGTATTTT
>TRBV9|.|.|TRBJ1-3
CASSVALLSGNTIYF
TGTGCCAGCAGCGTAGCCTTATTGTCTGGAAACACCATATATTTT
>TRBV6-1|TRBD1|.|TRBJ1-1
CASSEQGGTGYTEAFF
TGTGCCAGCAGTGAACAGGGAGGGACAGGGTACACTGAAGCTTTCTTT